This note documents a single TCR beta chain sequence. The germline V gene has CDR1 MNHEY and CDR2 SMNVEV (reference sequence). V gave up 5 bases and J gave up 7 bases, with 17 bases separating them. This CDR3 is 14 amino acids long. Data came from immunoSEQ multiplex PCR; TCRdb stores just in-frame clones and leaves some out. Of tens of thousands of clones listed, less than 90% are singletons. These data belong to a study of OX40 agonist ivuxolimab in advanced cancers. This specimen was CD4+ or CD8+ T cells sorted from blood, taken in a trial of the OX40 agonist ivuxolimab. The rearrangement joins TRBV27 to TRBJ1-2; D ambiguous. The source is an adult with an advanced solid tumor such as melanoma, head and neck, liver or kidney cancer. DNA for the CDR3: TGTGCCAGCAGTCTCAGCGGTGGGGTAGGTGGCTACACCTTC. The encoded protein is CASSLSGGVGGYTF.